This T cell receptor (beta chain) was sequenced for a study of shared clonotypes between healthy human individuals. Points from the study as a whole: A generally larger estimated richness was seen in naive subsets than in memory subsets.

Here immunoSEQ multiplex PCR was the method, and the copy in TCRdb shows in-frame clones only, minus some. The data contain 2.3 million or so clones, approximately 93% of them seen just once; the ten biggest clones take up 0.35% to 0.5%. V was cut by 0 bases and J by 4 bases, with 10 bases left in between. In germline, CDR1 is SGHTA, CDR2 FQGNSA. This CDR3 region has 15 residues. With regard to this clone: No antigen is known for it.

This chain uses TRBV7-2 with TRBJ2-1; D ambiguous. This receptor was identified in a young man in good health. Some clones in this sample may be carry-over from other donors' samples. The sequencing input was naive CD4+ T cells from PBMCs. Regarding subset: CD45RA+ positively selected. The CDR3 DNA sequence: TGTGCCAGCAGCTTAGCGCAGGCCATGTACAATGAGCAGTTCTTC. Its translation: CASSLAQAMYNEQFF. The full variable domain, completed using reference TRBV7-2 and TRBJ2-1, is GAGVSQSPSNKVTEKGKDVELRCDPISGHTALYWYRQSLGQGLEFLIYFQGNSAPDKSGLPSDRFSAERTGGSVSTLTIQRTQQEDSAVYLCASSLAQAMYNEQFFGPGTRLTVL.